These T cell receptor beta chains were read from a single sample in a study of control samples from healthy donors and cancer patients. Sequencing was performed with immunoSEQ multiplex PCR; in TCRdb, only in-frame clones are kept and a portion is missing. The repertoire includes 260,000 or so clones, 82% of them detected once, and less than 15% sits in the top ten. The sequenced sample consisted of PBMCs. These receptors were taken from a woman in her sixties or seventies with lung cancer. Both conserved end residues are part of each CDR3. A D gene is named only where the DNA matches it firmly. The size of a clone is reported for some rows only, either as once, few or many, or as a class for expanded clones.

clone_size j_call v_call d_call cdr3_length cdr3_aa cdr3_nt
NA TRBJ1-6 TRBV5-6 NA 16 CASSPGLGSYNSPLHF TGTGCCAGCAGCCCCGGTTTGGGCTCCTATAATTCACCCCTCCACTTT
NA TRBJ2-2 TRBV28 NA 11 CASIGSRELFF TGTGCCAGCATTGGAAGCCGGGAGCTGTTTTTT
few TRBJ2-7 TRBV28 NA 15 CASSRSSYRSYEQYF TGTGCCAGCAGCAGAAGCTCATACCGCTCCTACGAGCAGTACTTC
once TRBJ1-3 TRBV11-2 NA 17 CASSLGRGGLSGNTIYF TGTGCCAGCAGCTTAGGCCGTGGGGGGCTCTCTGGAAACACCATATATTTT
NA TRBJ2-2 TRBV6-5 NA 14 CASSPQGRTGELFF TGTGCCAGCAGTCCGCAGGGGAGGACCGGGGAGCTGTTTTTT
NA TRBJ2-7 TRBV2 TRBD1 12 CASSGDRGAQYF TGTGCCAGCAGTGGGGACAGGGGGGCGCAGTACTTC
NA TRBJ2-3 TRBV18 TRBD2 15 CASSPPGLASDTQYF TGTGCCAGCTCACCCCCGGGACTAGCGTCAGATACGCAGTATTTT
NA TRBJ1-1 TRBV3-1/TRBV3-2 NA 12 CASGDGDTEAFF TGTGCCAGCGGGGACGGAGACACTGAAGCTTTCTTT
NA TRBJ2-1 TRBV20-1 NA 11 CSASLENEQFF TGCAGTGCTAGCCTAGAGAATGAGCAGTTCTTC
NA TRBJ2-7 TRBV27 NA 13 CASSWGQGAQGYF NA
NA TRBJ2-5 TRBV20-1 NA 10 CSAYQETQYF TGCAGTGCTTACCAAGAGACCCAGTACTTC
NA TRBJ2-7 TRBV6-2/TRBV6-3 TRBD1 15 CASSPHGTGGREQYF TGTGCCAGCAGCCCCCATGGGACAGGGGGCAGGGAGCAGTACTTC
NA TRBJ2-2 TRBV5-4 TRBD1 16 CASSPQGSSNTGELFF TGTGCCAGCAGCCCACAGGGGTCTTCTAACACCGGGGAGCTGTTTTTT
NA TRBJ2-5 TRBV5-1 NA 17 CASSLARRTGSQETQYF TGCGCCAGCAGCTTGGCTCGGAGAACGGGGAGCCAAGAGACCCAGTACTTC
NA TRBJ2-7 TRBV19 TRBD1 13 CASSVGTGSLQYF TGTGCCAGTAGTGTAGGGACAGGGTCTCTGCAGTACTTC
NA TRBJ1-3 TRBV6-1 TRBD1 14 CATIDRDSRNTIYF TGTGCCACCATCGATCGGGACAGCCGAAACACCATATATTTT
NA TRBJ1-2 TRBV3-1/TRBV3-2 NA 15 CASSQDQRGTYGYTF TGTGCCAGCAGCCAAGATCAGAGAGGGACCTATGGCTACACCTTC
NA TRBJ2-1 TRBV7-9 NA 14 CATKGQGSYNEQFF TGTGCCACCAAGGGGCAGGGGTCCTACAATGAGCAGTTCTTC
NA TRBJ2-7 TRBV5-1 TRBD1 16 CASSLDGQGDSYEQYF TGCGCCAGCAGCTTGGATGGGCAGGGGGACTCCTACGAGCAGTACTTC
NA TRBJ2-1 TRBV5-1 NA 14 CASSYGGSYNEQFF TGCGCCAGCAGTTACGGCGGATCCTACAATGAGCAGTTCTTC
NA TRBJ1-5 TRBV6-7 NA 17 CASSYSKFGGYNQPQHF TGTGCCAGCAGTTACTCCAAATTCGGGGGGTACAATCAGCCCCAGCATTTT
NA TRBJ1-2 TRBV27 TRBD1 17 CASSLRYGTASNYGYTF TGTGCCAGCAGTTTAAGGTACGGGACAGCCTCCAACTATGGCTACACCTTC
NA TRBJ1-1 TRBV3-1/TRBV3-2 NA 13 CASSDPPTGDAFF TGTGCCAGCAGCGACCCCCCGACAGGCGACGCTTTCTTT
few TRBJ1-2 TRBV24-1 NA 12 CATRSRAIGYTF TGTGCCACCCGCAGTAGGGCAATCGGCTACACCTTC
NA TRBJ2-3 TRBV30 NA 15 CAWSADSPSTDTQYF TGTGCCTGGAGTGCGGACAGTCCTAGCACAGATACGCAGTATTTT
NA TRBJ1-1 TRBV7-9 NA 16 CASSLRSPQGNTEAFF TGTGCCAGCAGCTTACGATCACCACAGGGGAACACTGAAGCTTTCTTT
NA TRBJ1-2 TRBV5-6 NA 13 CASSLQSNYGYTF TGTGCCAGCAGCCTTCAATCCAACTATGGCTACACCTTC
NA TRBJ2-1 TRBV11-2 TRBD2 17 CASSPRTSGGVGNEQFF TGTGCCAGCAGCCCCCGGACTAGCGGGGGCGTAGGTAATGAGCAGTTCTTC
few TRBJ2-3 TRBV2 TRBD1 15 CASSTTGLGTDTQYF TGTGCCAGCAGTACGACAGGGTTGGGCACAGATACGCAGTATTTT
once TRBJ1-2 TRBV3-1/TRBV3-2 TRBD1 19 CASSQHFYRTGGGNYGYTF TGTGCCAGCAGCCAACACTTCTATCGGACAGGGGGAGGGAACTATGGCTACACCTTC
NA TRBJ1-4 TRBV6-6 NA 15 CASSRTAATNEKLFF TGTGCCAGCAGTCGGACAGCTGCAACTAATGAAAAACTGTTTTTT
NA TRBJ2-3 TRBV5-1 NA 14 CASRPDLLGGTQYF TGCGCCAGCAGACCGGATCTCCTAGGGGGTACGCAGTATTTT
NA TRBJ1-6 TRBV2 NA 14 CASSGSGGSGPLHF TGTGCCAGCAGTGGTTCGGGGGGCTCCGGGCCCCTCCACTTT
NA TRBJ1-5 TRBV28 NA 13 CASMTGLYQPQHF TGTGCCAGCATGACAGGACTTTATCAGCCCCAGCATTTT
NA TRBJ2-3 TRBV4-1 TRBD2 18 CASSPKQAGGVITDTQYF TGCGCCAGCAGCCCAAAACAGGCGGGGGGGGTTATAACAGATACGCAGTATTTT
NA TRBJ2-2 TRBV6-1 NA 14 CASSEARGAGELFF TGTGCCAGCAGTGAAGCCCGAGGGGCCGGGGAGCTGTTTTTT
NA TRBJ1-1 TRBV19 NA 16 CASSNFGGIMNTEAFF TGTGCCAGTAGTAATTTCGGGGGAATCATGAACACTGAAGCTTTCTTT
NA TRBJ2-1 TRBV5-1 NA 15 CASSLWSGPYNEQFF TGCGCCAGCAGCTTGTGGTCAGGCCCTTACAATGAGCAGTTCTTC
NA TRBJ2-3 TRBV15 NA 13 CATSRDRTDTQYF TGTGCCACCAGCAGAGATCGGACAGATACGCAGTATTTT
NA TRBJ1-1 TRBV5-8 NA 14 CASSWGPMNTEAFF TGTGCCAGCAGCTGGGGACCGATGAACACTGAAGCTTTCTTT
few TRBJ1-5 TRBV27 TRBD1 16 CASSISGTGGNQPQHF TGTGCCAGCAGTATTTCCGGGACAGGGGGCAATCAGCCCCAGCATTTT
NA TRBJ2-2 TRBV27 TRBD2 12 CASSWGGGELFF TGTGCCAGCAGCTGGGGGGGCGGGGAGCTGTTTTTT
NA TRBJ1-1 TRBV18 NA 15 CASSPRDGHNTEAFF TGTGCCAGCTCACCTCGGGACGGCCACAACACTGAAGCTTTCTTT
NA TRBJ1-1 TRBV4-1 TRBD1 15 CASSQEEGASTEAFF TGCGCCAGCAGCCAAGAGGAGGGGGCTAGCACTGAAGCTTTCTTT
NA TRBJ2-7 TRBV5-1 TRBD1 12 CASSRGTAEQCF TGCGCCAGCAGCCGAGGGACAGCGGAGCAGTGCTTC
once TRBJ1-5 TRBV7-8 TRBD1 16 CASSLGGQTSNQPQHF TGTGCCAGCAGCTTAGGGGGACAGACTAGCAATCAGCCCCAGCATTTT
NA TRBJ2-7 TRBV7-2 NA 14 CASSLYRVENEQYF TGTGCCAGCAGCCTATACAGGGTCGAGAACGAGCAGTACTTC
NA TRBJ2-4 TRBV28 NA 18 CASSPYLGLNSAKNIQYF TGTGCCAGCAGTCCCTACCTAGGACTGAATTCAGCCAAAAACATTCAGTACTTC
NA TRBJ2-6 TRBV4-1 TRBD2 19 CASSLGLAGGIGGANVLTF TGCGCCAGCAGCCTCGGACTAGCGGGAGGTATAGGTGGGGCCAACGTCCTGACTTTC
NA TRBJ2-7 TRBV11-2 TRBD2 15 CASSKTSGSDNEQYF TGTGCCAGCAGCAAAACTAGCGGGAGTGACAACGAGCAGTACTTC
NA TRBJ1-3 TRBV5-8 NA 15 CASSPGSNSGNTIYF TGTGCCAGCAGCCCCGGTTCAAACTCTGGAAACACCATATATTTT
NA TRBJ1-6 TRBV9 NA 16 CASSVTPGPSDSPLHF TGTGCCAGCAGCGTTACTCCCGGCCCCAGCGATTCACCCCTCCACTTT
NA TRBJ1-1 TRBV3-1/TRBV3-2 TRBD1 16 CASAQGASQLNTEAFF TGTGCCAGCGCGCAGGGGGCTTCACAGTTGAACACTGAAGCTTTCTTT
NA TRBJ1-1 TRBV18 NA 14 CASSRDRSNTEAFF TGTGCCAGCTCACGAGACAGGAGTAACACTGAAGCTTTCTTT
NA TRBJ2-2 TRBV3-1/TRBV3-2 TRBD2 16 CASSKGTSGYTGELFF TGTGCCAGCAGCAAGGGGACTAGCGGGTACACCGGGGAGCTGTTTTTT
NA TRBJ1-1 TRBV2 NA 12 CASSRPETEAFF TGTGCCAGCAGCCGCCCGGAGACTGAAGCTTTCTTT
few TRBJ1-1 TRBV6-5 NA 13 CASSYGHGTEAFF TGTGCCAGCAGTTACGGGCATGGCACTGAAGCTTTCTTT